The table lists the clone carrying this T cell receptor (beta chain) with a few counts. Its matching antigen is unknown. Measured with immunoSEQ multiplex PCR; TCRdb has only the in-frame clones, and not every one. The table lists about 120,000 clones, approximately 85% of them singletons. The CDR3 consists of 14 residues. Trimming took off 1 base at V and 2 bases at J, with 9 bases between the two ends. Germline loops: CDR1 SGHVS, CDR2 FNYEAQ. This sample was included in a study of radiation and T cells in renal cell carcinoma. Time point indicated: blood 2 weeks post-SBRT. Treatment described: 15 Gy SBRT to primary tumor, nephrectomy 4 weeks later. Overall study findings and caveats: No pretreatment tumor biopsies were available for baseline clonotypes.

The sequence was obtained from a man between 50 and 59 years old with renal cell carcinoma. The sequencing used blood, collected from a patient whose treatment included radiotherapy and nephrectomy. This chain connects TRBV7-6 to TRBJ2-7; D gene ambiguous. CDR3 DNA: TGTGCCAGCAGCTTAGATAAAGGACCCTACGAGCAGTACTTC. Translation: CASSLDKGPYEQYF.